The source of this T cell receptor (beta chain) is a study of cytotoxic CD8 clonotypes in ibrutinib-treated CLL. Concerning this clone: Its antigen is undetermined.

The germline gives CDR1 MDHEN, CDR2 SYDVKM. The CDR3 consists of 15 residues. Trimming took 5 bases from V and 8 from J; bases not matched to a gene: 7. Whole-study findings and limits: At ibrutinib response, clonality increased, and at progression it declined back toward baseline. Contraction or stability on treatment characterized the public clonotypes, which were uncommon.

Produced via immunoSEQ multiplex PCR; TCRdb's table is partial and in-frame only. The data contain tens of thousands of clones, nearly 70% of them singletons. The chain combines TRBV28 with TRBJ2-1, with 12 bases identical to TRBD2. The input for sequencing was PBMCs, taken after 12 months of ibrutinib treatment. The clonotype originates from a human donor with chronic lymphocytic leukemia. The chain's CDR3 is CASSTTSGSRDEQFF. The CDR3 DNA is TGTGCCAGCAGTACGACTAGCGGGAGTAGAGATGAGCAGTTCTTC.